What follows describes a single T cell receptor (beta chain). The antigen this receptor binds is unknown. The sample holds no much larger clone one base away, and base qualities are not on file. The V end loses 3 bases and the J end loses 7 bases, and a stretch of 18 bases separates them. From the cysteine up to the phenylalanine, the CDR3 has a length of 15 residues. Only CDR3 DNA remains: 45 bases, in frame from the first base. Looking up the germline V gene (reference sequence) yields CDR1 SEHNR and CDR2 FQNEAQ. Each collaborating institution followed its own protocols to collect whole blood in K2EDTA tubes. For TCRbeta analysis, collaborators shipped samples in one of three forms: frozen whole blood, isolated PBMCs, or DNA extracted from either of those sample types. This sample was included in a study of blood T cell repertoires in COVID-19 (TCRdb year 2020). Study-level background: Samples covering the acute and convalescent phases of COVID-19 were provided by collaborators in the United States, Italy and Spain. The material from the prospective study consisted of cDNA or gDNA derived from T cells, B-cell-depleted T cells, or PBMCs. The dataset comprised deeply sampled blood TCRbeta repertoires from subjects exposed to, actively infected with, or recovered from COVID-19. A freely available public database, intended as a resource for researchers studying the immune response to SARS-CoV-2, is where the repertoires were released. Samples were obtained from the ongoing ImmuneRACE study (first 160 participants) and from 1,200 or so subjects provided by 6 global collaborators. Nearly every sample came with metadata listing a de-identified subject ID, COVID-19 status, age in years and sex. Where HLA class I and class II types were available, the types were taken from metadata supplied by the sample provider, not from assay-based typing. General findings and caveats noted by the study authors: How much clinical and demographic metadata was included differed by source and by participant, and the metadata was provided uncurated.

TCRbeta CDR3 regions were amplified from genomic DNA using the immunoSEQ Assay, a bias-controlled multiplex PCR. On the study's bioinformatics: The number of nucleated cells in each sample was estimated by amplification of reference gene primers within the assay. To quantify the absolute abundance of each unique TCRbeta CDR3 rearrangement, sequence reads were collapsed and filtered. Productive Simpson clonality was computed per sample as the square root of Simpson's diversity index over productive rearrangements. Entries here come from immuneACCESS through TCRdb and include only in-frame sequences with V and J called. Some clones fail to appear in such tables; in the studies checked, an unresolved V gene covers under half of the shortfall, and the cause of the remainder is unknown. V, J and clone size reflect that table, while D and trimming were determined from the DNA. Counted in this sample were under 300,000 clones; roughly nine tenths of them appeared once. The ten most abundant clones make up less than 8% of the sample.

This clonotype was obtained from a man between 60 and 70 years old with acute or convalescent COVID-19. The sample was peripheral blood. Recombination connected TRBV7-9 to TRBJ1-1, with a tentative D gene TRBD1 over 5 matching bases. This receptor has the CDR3 CASSFQGSPSGEAFF. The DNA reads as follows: TGTGCCAGCAGCTTTCAGGGTTCCCCGTCGGGTGAAGCTTTCTTT.